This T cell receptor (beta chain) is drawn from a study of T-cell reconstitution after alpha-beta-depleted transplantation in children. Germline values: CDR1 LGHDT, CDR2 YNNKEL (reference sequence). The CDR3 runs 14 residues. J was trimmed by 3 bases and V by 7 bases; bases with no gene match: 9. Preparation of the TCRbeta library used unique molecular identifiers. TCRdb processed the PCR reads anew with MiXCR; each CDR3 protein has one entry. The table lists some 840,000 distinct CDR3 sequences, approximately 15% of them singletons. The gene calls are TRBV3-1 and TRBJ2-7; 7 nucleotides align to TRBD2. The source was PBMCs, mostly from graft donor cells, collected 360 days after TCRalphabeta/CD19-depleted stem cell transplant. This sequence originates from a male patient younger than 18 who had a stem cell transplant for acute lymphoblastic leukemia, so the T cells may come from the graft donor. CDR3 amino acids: CASTWGGGSYEQYF. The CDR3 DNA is TGTGCCAGCACCTGGGGAGGCGGGAGCTACGAGCAGTACTTC.